Described below is a single T cell receptor (beta chain) sequence and its context. Its binding antigen is unknown. No base-level quality is on record; no much larger clone is a single base apart. Whole blood was collected in K2EDTA tubes by collaborating institutions according to the institutions' own protocols. Collaborator samples were shipped for TCRbeta analysis as frozen whole blood, isolated PBMCs, or DNA extracted from either sample type. The data were taken from a study of blood T cell repertoires in COVID-19 (dated by TCRdb to about 2020). At the level of the whole study: Samples from collaborators originated in the United States, Italy and Spain and spanned both the acute and convalescent phases of COVID-19. The material from the prospective study consisted of cDNA or gDNA derived from T cells, B-cell-depleted T cells, or PBMCs. Subjects who had been exposed to COVID-19, were actively infected with it, or had recovered from it provided the deeply sampled blood TCRbeta repertoires that made up the dataset. The repertoires were released in a freely available public database meant as a resource for research on the immune response to SARS-CoV-2. The samples were drawn from the first 160 participants of the ongoing ImmuneRACE study and from roughly 1,300 subjects provided by 6 global collaborators. A de-identified subject ID, COVID-19 status, age in years and sex were almost always included in the sample metadata. HLA class I and class II types, where available, came from metadata supplied by the sample provider rather than from assay-based typing.

Trimming costs V 4 bases and J 0 bases, and their ends lie 12 bases apart. Based on the germline V gene, the CDR1 and CDR2 sequences are LGHNA and YSLEER. The CDR3 runs 15 amino acids, cysteine and phenylalanine included. Just CDR3 DNA is preserved here, 45 bases in frame from base 1. Broader findings and caveats from the paper: The quantity of clinical and demographic metadata differed by source and by participant and was supplied without curation.

TCRbeta CDR3 regions were amplified from genomic DNA using the immunoSEQ Assay, a bias-controlled multiplex PCR. The published analysis was carried out like this. The number of nucleated cells in each sample was estimated by amplification of reference gene primers within the assay. To quantify the absolute abundance of each unique TCRbeta CDR3 rearrangement, sequence reads were collapsed and filtered. Productive Simpson clonality was computed per sample as the square root of Simpson's diversity index over productive rearrangements. TCRdb provides this immuneACCESS table in a form limited to in-frame rearrangements. Some clones are lacking; in checked studies, under half of them reflect an unresolved V gene, and why the rest are absent is not known. V, J and clone size were drawn from that table, and D and trimming were deduced from the DNA. The sample includes about 210,000 clones, with roughly four fifths observed a single time. Clones ranked in the top ten supply approximately 12% of the sample.

The chain is encoded by TRBV4-3 joined to TRBJ1-2, and possibly TRBD1, on 6 matching bases. The source of this sequence is a woman aged 40-49 years with acute or convalescent COVID-19. Sequenced sample: peripheral blood. CDR3 region: CASSPRTEANYGYTF. At the DNA level, the sequence is TGCGCCAGCAGCCCAAGGACAGAAGCTAACTATGGCTACACCTTC.